The present T cell receptor (beta chain) was sequenced within a study of T cell responses to AZD1222 COVID-19 vaccine (TCRdb year 2021). For the study in its entirety: Because spike-specific TCR depth and breadth did not differ between the two schedules, AZD1222 recipients who got a second dose at roughly 4 weeks were pooled with those who got a second dose at roughly 12 weeks. TCR sequencing covered fewer than 250 trial participants: 207 given two doses of AZD1222 and some 25 given two doses of MenACWY control vaccine. Trial participants were enrolled by age into 18-55, 56-69 and 70-plus year subgroups, with roughly 150, 30 and 60 TCR-sequenced participants respectively.

Regarding this clone: What this receptor recognizes is not known. The record has no base qualities; no much larger clone is one base away.

V gives up 4 bases and J gives up 1 base, and the segment between their germline ends measures 10 bases. From the cysteine through the phenylalanine, the CDR3 covers 14 amino acids. CDR3 DNA only is kept here, 42 bases in frame from base 1. From a lookup of the germline V gene (reference sequence), CDR1 and CDR2 are LNHDA and SQIVND. The CDR3 regions of human TCRbeta chains were subjected to immunosequencing. As for the original processing: TCRs in the repertoires were compared against a reference library of SARS-CoV-2-specific TCRs that had been generated with the MIRA antigen-specificity platform. Breadth meant the fraction of unique TCRs that were SARS-CoV-2-associated, whereas depth meant the fraction of total T cells that were SARS-CoV-2-associated. Using the MIRA data, each spike-specific TCR was mapped to the spike region that the TCR reacts to and placed in a CD4 or CD8 class. Log10-transformed breadth and depth values were compared by one-way ANOVA with Sidak's multiple comparisons tests. TCRdb obtained this table from immuneACCESS and retained in-frame rearrangements with V and J assigned. These tables miss some clones; where compared with another copy, unresolved V genes account for less than half of the shortfall, and the remainder is unexplained. From that table come the V and J calls and clone size; the DNA was used to work out D and trimming. Within this sample are more than 140,000 clones, with more than 80% of them counted one time only. Of the sample, under 3.5% is held by the ten largest clones.

The paper's findings and limits, for the study overall: Reportedly, almost half of the unique spike-specific TCRs recognized epitopes lying outside the regions that are mutated in the B.1.351 and B.1.1.7 variants. Because no samples from the day 14 peak response were available, repertoires could be characterized only after the peak T cell response. Vaccine-associated CD4 TCRs spanned the whole spike protein, with dominant responses in regions 160-218 and 743-854. Most participants were white British and females outnumbered males, and the authors suggested that clonal diversity may have been underestimated. After two AZD1222 doses, both the breadth and the depth of spike-specific TCRs were significantly higher than at day 0 and than in MenACWY recipients. The 56-69-year group was small, and its depth increase did not reach significance, likely because of low power. Conclusions about previously exposed vaccinees are limited because only six or seven AZD1222 recipients were SARS-CoV-2 seropositive at baseline.

Interpreted using the paper, the time point label stands for: baseline before first vaccination. Vaccinee samples came from UK trials COV001 and COV002, including a single-blind randomized controlled phase 2/3 trial of AZD1222 (ChAdOx1 nCoV-19) in healthy adults. For TCRbeta chain sequencing, PBMC samples were collected from trial participants at day 0 and at day 28 after the second dose. The source of this sequence is an adult in good health. Recombination joined TRBV19 with TRBJ2-5, with no D gene named confidently. Source: peripheral blood, taken on day 0 of AZD1222 vaccination. Here the CDR3 is given as CASSTREFQETQYF. The nucleotide sequence reads as follows: TGTGCCAGTAGTACCCGAGAGTTCCAAGAGACCCAGTACTTC.